This is a list of T cell receptor beta chains from one sample in a study of T-cell memory formation after mild COVID-19. Using its own MiXCR run on the 5' RACE reads, TCRdb lists one record per CDR3 protein. The table shows approximately 500,000 distinct CDR3 sequences, with around a quarter occurring only once. Sequenced material: PBMCs or a T cell subset sorted from them (not recorded which). Receptors originate from an adult woman who had mild COVID-19 (a few samples of this study predate the infection). Cell type and time point are not known. Both conserved end residues are part of each CDR3. Fields, in order: D gene, J gene, clone size, V gene, CDR3 protein, CDR3 DNA. A D gene is named only where the DNA matches it firmly. Clone size is stated in some rows and not others, as once, few, many or a class when expanded.

.	TRBJ2-3	few	TRBV24-1	CATSVQGEGDTQYF	TGTGCCACCAGTGTCCAGGGGGAGGGGGATACGCAGTATTTT
.	TRBJ1-2	few	TRBV13	CASSTGILEGGYTF	TGTGCCAGCAGCACCGGGATCCTGGAGGGTGGCTACACCTTC
.	TRBJ1-2	.	TRBV7-6	CASSPVGGNGYTF	TGTGCCAGCAGCCCAGTCGGGGGTAATGGCTACACCTTC
TRBD1	TRBJ1-2	.	TRBV30	CAWSKDRGLSYGYTF	TGTGCCTGGTCCAAGGACAGGGGGCTGTCCTATGGCTACACCTTC
.	TRBJ2-5	.	TRBV12-3/TRBV12-4	CASSLSSKQETQYF	TGTGCCAGCAGTTTATCATCCAAACAAGAGACCCAGTACTTC
TRBD1	TRBJ2-3	.	TRBV20-1	CSARRTGIYTDTQYF	TGCAGTGCTAGAAGGACAGGAATTTACACAGATACGCAGTATTTT
TRBD1	TRBJ1-1	.	TRBV6-5	CASRGQWKVTEAFF	TGTGCCAGCAGGGGACAGTGGAAGGTTACTGAAGCTTTCTTT
TRBD2	TRBJ2-1	.	TRBV15	CATSRGRGLVDNEQFF	TGTGCCACCAGCAGAGGCCGGGGACTAGTAGACAATGAGCAGTTCTTC
.	TRBJ2-3	few	TRBV7-8	CASSLGLLSTDTQYF	TGTGCCAGCAGCTTAGGACTTCTCAGCACAGATACGCAGTATTTT
.	TRBJ2-7	few	TRBV12-3/TRBV12-4	CASSFSLGDWDYEQYF	TGTGCCAGCAGTTTTTCACTTGGGGACTGGGACTACGAGCAGTACTTC
TRBD1	TRBJ2-2	.	TRBV5-4	CASSYRGPGELFF	TGTGCCAGCAGCTACAGGGGCCCCGGGGAGCTGTTTTTT